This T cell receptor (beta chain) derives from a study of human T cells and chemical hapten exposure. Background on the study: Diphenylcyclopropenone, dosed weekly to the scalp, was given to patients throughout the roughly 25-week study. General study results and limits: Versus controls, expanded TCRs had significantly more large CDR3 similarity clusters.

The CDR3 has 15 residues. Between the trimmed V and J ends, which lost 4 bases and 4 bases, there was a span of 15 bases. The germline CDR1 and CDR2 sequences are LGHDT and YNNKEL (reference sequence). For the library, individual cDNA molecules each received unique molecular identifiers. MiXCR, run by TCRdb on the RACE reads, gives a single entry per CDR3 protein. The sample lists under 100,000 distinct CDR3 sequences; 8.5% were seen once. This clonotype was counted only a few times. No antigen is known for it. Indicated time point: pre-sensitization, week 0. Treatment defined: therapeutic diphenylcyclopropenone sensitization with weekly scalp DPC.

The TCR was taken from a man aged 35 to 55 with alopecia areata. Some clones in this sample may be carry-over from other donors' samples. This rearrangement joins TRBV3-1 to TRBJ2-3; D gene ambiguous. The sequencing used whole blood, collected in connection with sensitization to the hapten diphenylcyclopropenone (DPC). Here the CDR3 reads CASSPSFREADTQYF. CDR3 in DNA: TGTGCCAGCAGCCCATCTTTCCGCGAGGCAGATACGCAGTATTTT.